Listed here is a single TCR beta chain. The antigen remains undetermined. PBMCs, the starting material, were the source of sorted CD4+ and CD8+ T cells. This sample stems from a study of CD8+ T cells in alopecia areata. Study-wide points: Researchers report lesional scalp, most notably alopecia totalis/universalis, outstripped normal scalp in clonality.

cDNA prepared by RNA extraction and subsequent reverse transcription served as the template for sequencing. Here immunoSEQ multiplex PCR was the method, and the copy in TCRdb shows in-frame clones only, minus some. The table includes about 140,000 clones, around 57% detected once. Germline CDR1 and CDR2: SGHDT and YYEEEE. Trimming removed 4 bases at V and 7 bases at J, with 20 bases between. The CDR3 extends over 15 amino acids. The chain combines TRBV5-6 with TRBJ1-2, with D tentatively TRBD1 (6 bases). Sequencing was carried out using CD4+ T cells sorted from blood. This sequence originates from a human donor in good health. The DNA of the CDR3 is TGTGCCAGCAGCGCACGTGGACAGCAAACGGGTGGCTACACCTTC. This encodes CASSARGQQTGGYTF. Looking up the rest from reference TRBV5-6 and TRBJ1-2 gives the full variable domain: DAGVTQSPTHLIKTRGQQVTLRCSPKSGHDTVSWYQQALGQGPQFIFQYYEEEERQRGNFPDRFSGHQFPNYSSELNVNALLLGDSALYLCASSARGQQTGGYTFGSGTRLTVV.